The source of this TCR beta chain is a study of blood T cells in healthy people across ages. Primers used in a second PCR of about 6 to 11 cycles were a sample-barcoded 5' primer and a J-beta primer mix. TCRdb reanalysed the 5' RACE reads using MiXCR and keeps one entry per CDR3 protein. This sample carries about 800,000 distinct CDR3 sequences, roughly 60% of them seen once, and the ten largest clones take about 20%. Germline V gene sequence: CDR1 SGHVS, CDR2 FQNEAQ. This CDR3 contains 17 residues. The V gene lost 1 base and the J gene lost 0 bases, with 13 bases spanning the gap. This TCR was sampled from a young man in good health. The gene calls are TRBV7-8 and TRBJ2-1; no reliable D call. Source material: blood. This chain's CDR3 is CASSLGVGVSSYNEQFF. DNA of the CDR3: TGTGCCAGCAGCTTAGGGGTCGGAGTCAGCTCCTACAATGAGCAGTTCTTC.